This entry concerns a single T cell receptor beta chain. Its antigen is not known. The data were taken from a study of cytomegalovirus exposure and HLA in healthy donors. General observations from the study: A few chains tied to CMV proved CMV antigen-specific in vitro.

Data came from immunoSEQ multiplex PCR; TCRdb stores just in-frame clones and leaves some out. The data show roughly 230,000 clones, 90% seen once. The CDR3 consists of 14 residues. The ends lost 3 bases at V and 5 bases at J; junction bases unmatched: 6. The germline gives CDR1 MNHNY, CDR2 SVGAGI (reference sequence). The TCR comes from a woman between 25 and 40 years old in good health and CMV-seronegative. The specimen was PBMCs. The V gene is TRBV6-6, the J gene TRBJ2-7; TRBD2 agrees at 8 bases. The CDR3 spells CASSYSRGGDEQYF. CDR3 nucleotides: TGTGCCAGCAGTTATTCTCGGGGGGGGGACGAGCAGTACTTC.